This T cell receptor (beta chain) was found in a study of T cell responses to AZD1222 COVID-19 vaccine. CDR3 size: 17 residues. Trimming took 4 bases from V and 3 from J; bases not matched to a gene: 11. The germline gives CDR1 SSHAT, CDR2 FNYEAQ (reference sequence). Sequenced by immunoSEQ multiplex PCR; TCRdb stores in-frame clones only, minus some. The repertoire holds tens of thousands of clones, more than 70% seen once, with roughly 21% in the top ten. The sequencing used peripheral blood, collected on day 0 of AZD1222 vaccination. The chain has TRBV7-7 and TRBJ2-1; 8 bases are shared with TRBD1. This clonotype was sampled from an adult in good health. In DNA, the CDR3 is TGTGCCAGCAGCTCCTCAGGGGGGACAGGTAACTACAATGAGCAGTTCTTC. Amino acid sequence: CASSSSGGTGNYNEQFF. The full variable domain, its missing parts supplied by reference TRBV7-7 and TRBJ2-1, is GAGVSQSPRYKVTKRGQDVTLRCDPISSHATLYWYQQALGQGPEFLTYFNYEAQPDKSGLPSDRFSAERPEGSISTLTIQRTEQRDSAMYRCASSSSGGTGNYNEQFFGPGTRLTVL.